This T cell receptor (beta chain) was obtained from a study of OX40 agonist ivuxolimab in advanced cancers. For the wider study: Ivuxolimab was an agonistic, fully human IgG2 monoclonal antibody directed against OX40 (CD134), a costimulatory receptor. Three dose-escalation patients achieved partial responses, one with hepatocellular carcinoma and two with cutaneous melanoma. The paper reports the monotherapy dose-escalation portion (N of about 54 patients) of the phase I ivuxolimab trial. Intravenous ivuxolimab was administered to patients every 2 weeks at six dose levels: 0.01, 0.1, 0.3, 1.5, 3 and 10 mg/kg. Patients were allowed to have had prior anti-PD-1, anti-PD-L1 or anti-CTLA-4 therapy, and roughly two fifths of the dose-escalation patients had been treated with checkpoint inhibitors. The purpose of peripheral TCRbeta sequencing was to test whether ivuxolimab changed TCR sequence diversity and led to clonal T-cell expansion. The dose-escalation cohort was around 83% male with a mean age of approximately 60 years, ranging from roughly 20 to 80. Among the approximately 54 dose-escalation patients, some 20 had hepatocellular carcinoma, roughly 15 melanoma, 9 renal cell carcinoma and 9 head and neck cancer. Findings and caveats that apply to the study as a whole: After ivuxolimab, CD8+ T cells had more expanded clones than CD4+ T cells on average. The antigen specificity of the peripheral T cells that underwent clonal expansion was not determined. At doses from 0.1 to 3.0 mg/kg, clonal expansion was seen in both CD4+ and CD8+ blood T cells between baseline and week 6. Partial responders in the 0.1-3.0 mg/kg groups had among the lowest normalized peripheral clonal expansion, especially among CD8+ T cells. Low levels of normalized T-cell clonal expansion were also seen in some patients who did not respond.

In the case of this clone: There is no known antigen for this receptor. Base qualities are missing; no much larger clone stands one base away.

V loses 3 bases at its end and J loses 2 bases; junction bases beyond the gene matches: 9. The germline V gene (reference sequence) provides CDR1 LNHDA and CDR2 SQIVND. Including the terminal cysteine and phenylalanine, the CDR3 comprises 16 residues. Just CDR3 DNA is preserved here, 48 bases in frame from base 1. The trial excluded patients who had a history of autoimmune disease or were on systemic immunosuppression. Peripheral blood for TCR sequencing was drawn from every dose cohort at baseline, at cycle 4 day 1 and at cycle 7 day 1. Samples came from an open-label, multicenter, first-in-human phase I dose-escalation trial of ivuxolimab. Adults with locally advanced or metastatic melanoma, renal cell carcinoma, hepatocellular carcinoma or head and neck squamous cell carcinoma were enrolled in the trial. Before TCR sequencing, CD4+ T cells and CD8+ T cells were sorted from peripheral blood as separate populations.

For sequencing of the TCRbeta CDR3 region, genomic DNA was extracted from the sorted cells. The immunoSEQ Assay was used for sequencing of TCRbeta CDR3 regions. The source is immuneACCESS, and TCRdb retained only in-frame sequences with V and J called. Part of the clones is not carried over; for the studies checked, unresolved V genes explain less than half of this, and the remainder is unexplained. This sample holds 30,000 to 35,000 clones; 75% to 90% were observed only once. The biggest ten clones account for approximately 31% of the sample. This specimen consisted of CD4+ or CD8+ T cells sorted from blood, obtained in a trial of the OX40 agonist ivuxolimab. Recombination joined TRBV19 with TRBJ2-7; 8 junctional bases match TRBD1. This sequence was found in an adult with an advanced solid tumor such as melanoma, head and neck, liver or kidney cancer. The CDR3 reads as follows: CASSIGLGQGAYEQYF. The DNA is TGTGCCAGTAGTATTGGGCTCGGACAGGGCGCCTACGAGCAGTACTTC.